A single sample is the source of the 22 T cell receptor beta chains below, sequenced in a study of graft-versus-host responses after intestinal transplantation. The protocol was immunoSEQ multiplex PCR, while the TCRdb copy is restricted to in-frame clones and leaves out a portion. The sample includes roughly 10,000 clones, 25% to 30% of them seen just once. The sample was alloreactive CD4+ T cells from a mixed lymphocyte reaction culture, taken before intestinal transplant. Subset specified: CFSE-low proliferating T cells sorted from approximately 6-day pre-transplant mixed lymphocyte reaction (GvH or HvG direction). The source is a human patient who received an intestinal transplant.

In its sample, this clone ranks as large. The chain recombines TRBV4-1 with TRBJ1-5; tentative D call: TRBD1 (5 bases). Trimming stripped 0 bases from V and 6 bases from J, with 12 bases between. Germline CDR1 MGHRA, CDR2 YSYEKL. There are 15 residues in the CDR3. CDR3 DNA: TGCGCCAGCAGCCAAGATTCGGTCGGGGGTCAGCCCCAGCATTTT. Its translation: CASSQDSVGGQPQHF.

This rearrangement joins TRBV27 to TRBJ1-6, with TRBD1 matching 10 bases. Germline assignment: CDR1 MNHEY and CDR2 SMNVEV (reference sequence). The ends lost 4 bases at V and 7 bases at J; junction bases unmatched: 1. The length of the CDR3 is 14 residues. The CDR3 DNA sequence: TGTGCCAGCAGTTGGACAGGGGGAAATTCACCCCTCCACTTT. Translation gives CASSWTGGNSPLHF.

CDR3 sequence: CASSQDRGADGYTF. The CDR3 DNA sequence: TGCGCCAGCAGCCAAGATAGGGGGGCGGATGGCTACACCTTC. The chain is built from TRBV4-1 and TRBJ1-2, with a tentative D call TRBD1 (6 bases). Germline V gene sequence: CDR1 MGHRA, CDR2 YSYEKL. V was cut by 0 bases and J by 6 bases, with 11 bases left in between. The CDR3 sequence is 14 residues long.

This clone has more than one count but fewer than ten. V is TRBV5-6 and J is TRBJ2-7, with D perhaps TRBD2 (5 bases). The V end was cut by 4 bases, the J end by 2 bases, with 10 bases between. The CDR3 contains 13 residues. CDR1 and CDR2 (germline): SGHDT, YYEEEE. The CDR3 DNA reads as TGTGCCAGCAGCGCGGGCCTACCCTACGAGCAGTACTTC. It specifies CASSAGLPYEQYF.

The V gene is TRBV27, the J gene TRBJ2-7, with D maybe TRBD2 (6 bases). The CDR3 totals 12 residues. The germline CDR1 and CDR2 sequences are MNHEY and SMNVEV (reference sequence). Trimming pared 6 bases from V and 5 bases from J, leaving 11 bases between. CDR3 nucleotide sequence: TGTGCCAGCAGCCCCGGCGGGGACGAGCAGTACTTC. Protein sequence: CASSPGGDEQYF.

A few counts support this clone. This rearrangement joins TRBV2 to TRBJ1-2, with D unresolved. This CDR3 contains 13 residues. Deletions cut 8 bases from V and 4 bases from J, with 14 bases between. Germline V lookup: CDR1 SNHLY, CDR2 FYNNEI. The CDR3 nucleotides read TGTGCCAGCTTTCAGTCAGTGCCCTATGGCTACACCTTC. Its translation is CASFQSVPYGYTF.

The chain employs TRBV9 and TRBJ1-2; no reliable D call. V was clipped by 0 bases and J by 0 bases, with 9 bases between them. CDR3 size: 15 residues. Per germline, CDR1 SGDLS and CDR2 YYNGEE. CDR3 nucleotides: TGTGCCAGCAGCGTAGCTTTTGGGACTAACTATGGCTACACCTTC. This codes for CASSVAFGTNYGYTF.

This chain connects TRBV28 to TRBJ1-4; D remains ambiguous. Germline assignment: CDR1 MDHEN and CDR2 SYDVKM. The CDR3 is 18 amino acids. V lost 3 bases to trimming and J lost 5 bases, with 22 bases between them. Here the CDR3 DNA reads TGTGCCAGCAGTTTCGGAGGCAGAGAGACTCTGCCAAATGAAAAACTGTTTTTT. Amino acids: CASSFGGRETLPNEKLFF.

By frequency in the sample, this clone is medium-sized. The rearrangement joins TRBV7-2 to TRBJ2-5; 12 bases fit TRBD2. Germline V CDR1 and CDR2: SGHTA, FQGNSA. The CDR3 sequence is 19 residues long. Trimming cost V 4 bases and J 5 bases; bases outside gene matches: 17. The CDR3 here is CASSYNHLTSGSWWETQYF. In nucleotides, the CDR3 is TGTGCCAGCAGCTACAATCACTTGACTAGCGGGAGCTGGTGGGAGACCCAGTACTTC.

This clone ranks as medium-sized. The chain joins TRBV7-6 to TRBJ2-3, with D unresolved. CDR3 size: 12 residues. Between the trimmed V and J ends, which lost 1 base and 1 base, there was a span of 0 bases. CDR1 is SGHVS, CDR2 FNYEAQ, per germline. CDR3 nucleotide sequence: TGTGCCAGCAGCTTAGGCACAGATACGCAGTATTTT. Translating gives CASSLGTDTQYF.

A single count supports this clone. V and J are TRBV6-5 and TRBJ2-3; D tentatively fits TRBD1 or TRBD2 (5 bases each). Per germline, CDR1 MNHEY and CDR2 SVGAGI. The CDR3 has 16 residues. The ends were cut back, 2 bases at V and 0 bases at J, with 12 bases in the middle. CDR3 in DNA: TGTGCCAGCAGTTACAAAGGGGACCCGAGCACAGATACGCAGTATTTT. Residues: CASSYKGDPSTDTQYF.

The chain combines TRBV5-1 with TRBJ2-2; TRBD1 might be the D (5 bases). This CDR3 is 15 amino acids long. Germline assignment: CDR1 SGHRS and CDR2 YFSETQ. V shed 1 base and J shed 6 bases, with 13 bases lying between them. The CDR3 DNA reads as TGCGCCAGCAGCTTGTACAGGCCTCGGGCCGGGGAGCTGTTTTTT. Translation: CASSLYRPRAGELFF.

This chain connects TRBV5-1 to TRBJ2-5; 8 nucleotides match TRBD2. Germline-derived CDR1 and CDR2 are SGHRS and YFSETQ. V lost 0 bases to trimming and J lost 1 base; unmatched junction nucleotides: 8. The CDR3 contains 17 residues. The DNA of the CDR3 is TGCGCCAGCAGCTTGGCGGGGACTAGGCCCTTCCAAGAGACCCAGTACTTC. This sequence encodes CASSLAGTRPFQETQYF. The full variable domain, completed using reference TRBV5-1 and TRBJ2-5, is KAGVTQTPRYLIKTRGQQVTLSCSPISGHRSVSWYQQTPGQGLQFLFEYFSETQRNKGNFPGRFSGRQFSNSRSEMNVSTLELGDSALYLCASSLAGTRPFQETQYFGPGTRLLVL.

This clone is labeled as medium-sized (0.01 to 0.1%). The rearrangement uses TRBV7-8 and TRBJ2-7; 10 bases are shared with TRBD2. V lost 2 bases, J lost 0 bases, and 7 bases stayed unmatched. CDR1 and CDR2 from the germline V gene are SGHVS and FQNEAQ. This CDR3 has 17 residues. The CDR3, as DNA: TGTGCCAGCAGCTTAAGTAGCGGGAGGCCGAGCTCCTACGAGCAGTACTTC. Its translation is CASSLSSGRPSSYEQYF. The whole variable domain, remainder taken from reference TRBV7-8 and TRBJ2-7, is GAGVSQSPRYKVAKRGQDVALRCDPISGHVSLFWYQQALGQGPEFLTYFQNEAQLDKSGLPSDRFFAERPEGSVSTLKIQRTQQEDSAVYLCASSLSSGRPSSYEQYFGPGTRLTVT.

The V and J genes are TRBV5-8 and TRBJ2-5; D possibly corresponds to TRBD2 (6 bases). This CDR3 is 14 amino acids long. Germline V lookup: CDR1 SGHTS, CDR2 YDEGEE. Trimming took 0 bases from V and 4 from J, leaving 10 bases between them. DNA for the CDR3: TGTGCCAGCAGCTTGGTTCGCGGGACAGAGACCCAGTACTTC. Translated, it gives CASSLVRGTETQYF.

In its sample, this clone is large. The V gene is TRBV7-9, the J gene TRBJ1-2; TRBD1 aligns across 12 bases. In germline, CDR1 is SEHNR, CDR2 FQNEAQ (reference sequence). CDR3 length equals 15 residues. V dropped 4 bases and J dropped 2; count of bases not matched to a gene: 2. DNA of the CDR3: TGTGCCAGCAGCTCGGGACAGGGGGCAAACTATGGCTACACCTTC. It encodes CASSSGQGANYGYTF.

The rearrangement joins TRBV7-6 to TRBJ1-2; possibly TRBD1 for D (6 bases). With 5 bases removed from V and 5 bases from J, the gap between germline ends came to 15 bases. This CDR3 is 14 amino acids long. Germline V CDR1 and CDR2: SGHVS, FNYEAQ. The chain's CDR3 is CASSQWGPAYGYTF. DNA of the CDR3: TGTGCCAGCAGCCAATGGGGGCCCGCTTATGGCTACACCTTC.

In DNA, the CDR3 is TGTGCCAGCAGTTACTCAACGGCTAACACTGAAGCTTTCTTT. Protein: CASSYSTANTEAFF. The chain carries TRBV6-6 and TRBJ1-1; D is unresolved. This CDR3 comprises 14 residues. CDR1 is MNHNY and CDR2 is SVGAGI in the germline V gene (reference sequence). The V and J ends lost 0 bases and 2 bases respectively, with 7 bases between them.

The chain has TRBV29-1 and TRBJ2-1; 9 nucleotides match TRBD1. Trimming at V came to 1 base and at J to 0 bases, leaving 7 bases not matched to a gene. CDR1 SQVTM and CDR2 ANQGSEA come from the germline V gene. The CDR3 covers 17 residues. The CDR3 nucleotides read TGCAGCGTTGAAGGTTTAATGGACAGGGGCTCCTACAATGAGCAGTTCTTC. Its protein is CSVEGLMDRGSYNEQFF.

This clone was counted only a few times. The chain has TRBV28 and TRBJ1-4; 8 nucleotides match TRBD1. This CDR3 comprises 16 residues. CDR1 is MDHEN and CDR2 is SYDVKM in the germline V gene. Trimming took 6 bases from V and 2 from J; bases not matched to a gene: 8. CDR3 protein: CASSQLRTGTNEKLFF. CDR3 nucleotide sequence: TGTGCCAGCAGCCAACTTCGGACAGGGACTAATGAAAAACTGTTTTTT.

The gene calls are TRBV28 and TRBJ1-1; D remains unclear. Trimming took off 3 bases at V and 10 bases at J, with 12 bases between the two ends. The germline V gene has CDR1 MDHEN and CDR2 SYDVKM. This CDR3 spans 12 amino acids. CDR3 nucleotide sequence: TGTGCCAGCAGTTTTCTGGGGTTTGGAGCTTTCTTT. The encoded protein is CASSFLGFGAFF.

This clone is medium-sized in the sample. This sequence joins TRBV28 and TRBJ1-2; tentatively, D is TRBD1 (5 bases). Germline V lookup: CDR1 MDHEN, CDR2 SYDVKM. This CDR3 comprises 16 residues. V was cut by 3 bases and J by 4 bases, with 18 bases left in between. In DNA form, the CDR3 reads TGTGCCAGCAGTTTGGACTCTACAGGCTTGGGCTATGGCTACACCTTC. Translation: CASSLDSTGLGYGYTF.